The source of this T cell receptor (beta chain) is a study of T cells in Graves' hyperthyroidism and ophthalmopathy (dated by TCRdb to the late 2010s). Study-wide context: Peripheral blood was collected at initial diagnosis, before any treatment. TCR V-J signatures able to tell the groups apart were searched for in a discovery cohort of about a hundred patients, of whom over 40 had Graves' ophthalmopathy and roughly 58 had stable Graves' hyperthyroidism. Prospective prediction of ophthalmopathy was tested in an independent validation cohort consisting of fewer than 20 hyperthyroidism patients and some 16 patients who later progressed to ophthalmopathy. The approximately 100 discovery patients were randomly split 7:3 into training and test sets. The study also compared thyroid tissue and blood T-cell repertoires from over 5 Graves' hyperthyroidism patients. Once sampling was done, hyperthyroidism patients were given methimazole at a starting dose of 30 mg daily, whereas ophthalmopathy patients were given high-dose intravenous methylprednisolone. According to the paper, TCR Vbeta CDR3 sequencing was carried out on 135 peripheral blood samples, which came from approximately 43 ophthalmopathy, around 75 hyperthyroidism and around 17 progressor patients. Paper-wide results and their limitations: Ophthalmopathy was separated from stable hyperthyroidism by a 13 V-J signature model, with 85% to 90% sensitivity and about 81% specificity obtained in cross-validation and 80%/75% obtained in testing. No statistical method was used to fix the sample size in advance, and group allocation was not hidden from the investigators. Blood samples also contained most of the expanded thyroid clonotypes (frequency above 0.001), which suggests that blood repertoires may reflect thyroid immune responses. In validation, progression to ophthalmopathy was predicted by the model with almost 71% sensitivity and under 85% specificity, a median of about 6.4 months before onset.

Per the germline V gene (reference sequence), GTSNPN is the CDR1 and SVGIG is the CDR2. The CDR3 runs 14 amino acids, cysteine and phenylalanine included. The entry retains the CDR3 DNA only, 42 bases that are in frame from base 1. V is clipped by 3 bases and J by 2 bases, and the sequence between their germline boundaries is 14 bases long. TCR beta CDR3 regions were amplified from RNA transcripts. For the first round of RT-PCR on the TCR CDR3, the HTBI primer set was used together with the Qiagen OneStep RT-PCR kit. Libraries were constructed in a second round of multiplex PCR, after which size selection and purification were carried out. The libraries were sequenced on an Illumina HiSeq2000 using paired-end 100 bp reads. The source study handled its data this way. SOAPnuke was used to process the raw data, with reads discarded if the reads contained adapters or uncalled bases, had a mean Phred below 15, or lacked an exact constant-primer or identifier match. COPE v1.2.5 was used to merge high-quality paired reads, and clonotypes were defined as unique nucleotide sequences. Clonotypes were aligned to IMGT TRBV, TRBD and TRBJ reference segments using MiTCR v1.1. Only V-J combinations with frequency above 0.0001, covering roughly 99% of repertoires, were analysed. A TCS score was defined as the ratio of F50 (clonal expansion) to E x V (chaos), with BLOSUM62-based TCRdist applied between CDR3 peptides within each V-J. Welch's t-statistics and random forest reduced several hundred V-J features to about 12, which were used in a naive Bayes classifier (R e1071). TCRdb reprocessing: public reads trimmed at Q25 with fastp, clones called with MiXCR, in-frame beta chains kept. Entries are consolidated by CDR3 protein sequence, retaining the most common genes and DNA. The V and J calls and clone size come from TCRdb's table, not from the authors' own analysis. Across this sample there are 600,000 to 750,000 distinct CDR3 sequences, with approximately 15% seen only once. Around 15% of the sample rests with the top ten.

This clonotype was detected ten times or more. Its antigen is unknown. No base quality information exists; no much larger clone differs at one position. Graves' hyperthyroidism was defined as stable when no progression to ophthalmopathy occurred over 18 months of follow-up. Hyperthyroidism patients were newly diagnosed, with disease duration under 2 months, and aged 18 to 65 years. Exclusion was applied to patients with uncontrolled infections, other autoimmune diseases, pregnancy or lactation. Diagnoses relied on clinical symptoms, serum thyroxine and TRAb, thyroid ultrasound and orbital computed tomography. Ficoll-Paque density gradient centrifugation was used to isolate PBMCs from 8 to 10 ml of fresh peripheral blood. Total RNA was extracted with Trizol reagent, and quality was checked on an Agilent 2100 Bioanalyzer.

Sequenced: blood. The chain couples TRBV30 to TRBJ2-7; TRBD1 is perhaps the D gene, given 5 matching bases. The TCR originated in a man aged 50 or older with Graves' hyperthyroidism. The bases are TGTGCCTGGAGCGTCCCCAAACAGGCCTACGAGCAGTACTTC. It translates to CAWSVPKQAYEQYF.